A single sample gave rise to the 20 T cell receptor beta chains below, sequenced in a study of blood T cell repertoires in COVID-19. Generated by immunoSEQ multiplex PCR, the TCRdb table keeps only in-frame clones and is missing some. The data contain about 74,000 clones, about 88% of them singletons. Sequenced input: peripheral blood. These receptor sequences come from a man aged 70-80 years with active or convalescent COVID-19.

The chain combines TRBV7-9 with TRBJ1-5, with a weak D call TRBD1 (5 bases). This CDR3 region has 12 residues. V was pared by 7 bases and J by 4 bases, with 8 bases between. Germline V CDR1 and CDR2: SEHNR, FQNEAQ (reference sequence). As DNA, the CDR3 is TGTGCCAGCACGACAGCTAATCAGCCCCAGCATTTT. Translated: CASTTANQPQHF.

DNA for the CDR3: TGTGCCAGCAGCTCATTACTAGCGGGAGAGACCCAGTACTTC. It codes for CASSSLLAGETQYF. This chain uses TRBV7-8 with TRBJ2-5, with 9 bases that match TRBD2. The CDR3 totals 14 residues. Germline values: CDR1 SGHVS, CDR2 FQNEAQ. Trimming took 4 bases from V and 4 from J; bases not matched to a gene: 4.

The CDR3 bases are TGTGCCTGGGGGGACAGCGTAGATACGCAGTATTTT. This encodes CAWGDSVDTQYF. The V call is TRBV30, the J call TRBJ2-3; the match to TRBD1 covers 7 bases. After removal of 5 bases from V and 5 bases from J, the junction contained 4 bases not matched to a gene. The CDR3 is made up of 12 amino acids. The germline V gene has CDR1 GTSNPN and CDR2 SVGIG (reference sequence).

This clone was recorded only once. This chain links TRBV11-2 with TRBJ1-1; weak D call: TRBD1 (5 bases). The CDR3 has 15 amino acids. V gave up 1 base and J gave up 2 bases, with 11 bases separating them. Germline lookup yields CDR1 SGHAT and CDR2 FQNNGV. In DNA, the CDR3 is TGTGCCAGCAGCTTAGGCCGGGACTCAAACACTGAAGCTTTCTTT. Translation: CASSLGRDSNTEAFF.

The genes are TRBV5-1 and TRBJ2-3, with TRBD1 as a possible D gene (5 bases). The length of the CDR3 is 15 residues. V was shortened by 0 bases and J by 6 bases, with 14 bases between the two germline ends. CDR1 is SGHRS, CDR2 YFSETQ, per germline. CDR3 DNA sequence: TGCGCCAGCAGCTTGGAGGTCAGGGCCAGCGATACGCAGTATTTT. Translation: CASSLEVRASDTQYF.

The chain recombines TRBV18 with TRBJ1-3; 8 bases agree with TRBD1. The CDR3 consists of 15 residues. CDR1 is KGHSH, CDR2 LQKENI, per germline. Trimming took 4 bases from V and 2 from J; bases not matched to a gene: 4. The chain's CDR3 is CASSLPDRAGNTIYF. For the CDR3, the DNA is TGTGCCAGCTCACTTCCGGACAGGGCTGGAAACACCATATATTTT. Supplemented by reference TRBV18 and TRBJ1-3, the full variable domain reads NAGVMQNPRHLVRRRGQEARLRCSPMKGHSHVYWYRQLPEEGLKFMVYLQKENIIDESGMPKERFSAEFPKEGPSILRIQQVVRGDSAAYFCASSLPDRAGNTIYFGEGSWLTVV.

V usage is TRBV24-1 and J usage is TRBJ2-3, with 8 bases lining up with TRBD2. Germline trimming cut 5 bases from V and 2 bases from J; bases unmatched to any gene: 2. Germline CDR1 is KGHDR and CDR2 is SFDVKD. The CDR3 runs 14 residues. Written as DNA, the CDR3 is TGTGCCACCAGTGTCGGACTAGCCACAGATACGCAGTATTTT. Its translation is CATSVGLATDTQYF.

The chain is built from TRBV3-1 (or the pseudogene TRBV3-2) and TRBJ1-4; D gene unclear. V was cut by 0 bases and J by 4 bases, with 9 bases left in between. Germline V gives CDR1 LGHDT, CDR2 YNNKEL (reference sequence). The CDR3 runs 15 residues. In DNA, the CDR3 is TGTGCCAGCAGCCAAGAACAGAACAATAATGAAAAACTGTTTTTT. This gives the protein CASSQEQNNNEKLFF.

This chain connects TRBV3-1 (or the pseudogene TRBV3-2) to TRBJ2-4; perhaps TRBD2 as D (6 bases). CDR1 is LGHDT, CDR2 YNNKEL, per germline (reference sequence). The length of the CDR3 is 14 residues. V dropped 1 base and J dropped 8 bases, with 12 bases sitting between them. CDR3 coding DNA: TGTGCCAGCAGCCAAGGGAATAGGAGGGACATTCAGTACTTC. Translation: CASSQGNRRDIQYF.

This chain joins TRBV5-4 and TRBJ1-2, with TRBD1 matching 7 bases. V gave up 4 bases and J gave up 1 base; unmatched junction bases: 7. Germline assignment: CDR1 SGHNT and CDR2 YYREEE (reference sequence). The CDR3 sequence is 15 residues long. CDR3 coding DNA: TGTGCCAGCAGCCGGGACAGATTTTATAACTATGGCTACACCTTC. Translating it yields CASSRDRFYNYGYTF. The variable domain in full, completed from reference TRBV5-4 and TRBJ1-2, reads ETGVTQSPTHLIKTRGQQVTLRCSSQSGHNTVSWYQQALGQGPQFIFQYYREEENGRGNFPPRFSGLQFPNYSSELNVNALELDDSALYLCASSRDRFYNYGYTFGSGTRLTVV.

V is TRBV5-1 and J is TRBJ2-3; TRBD2 matches 9 bases. The CDR3 is made up of 15 amino acids. Per germline, CDR1 SGHRS and CDR2 YFSETQ. The V and J ends lost 2 bases and 2 bases, in that order; junction bases with no gene match: 3. The CDR3 sequence: CASSFLAGHTDTQYF. In DNA form, the CDR3 reads TGCGCCAGCAGCTTCCTAGCGGGGCACACAGATACGCAGTATTTT.

This clone showed up just a few times. The gene calls are TRBV5-1 and TRBJ2-7; TRBD1 matches 8 bases. V lost 3 bases and J lost 6; bases outside the gene matches: 8. CDR3 size: 14 residues. CDR1 is SGHRS and CDR2 is YFSETQ in the germline V gene. CDR3: CASSSDRDLPEQYF. As DNA, the CDR3 is TGCGCCAGCAGCTCGGACAGGGACCTCCCCGAGCAGTACTTC.

This sequence joins TRBV6-4 and TRBJ1-2; maybe TRBD1 (6 bases). The CDR3 spans 13 residues. CDR1 is MRHNA and CDR2 is SNTAGT in the germline V gene. V shed 6 bases and J shed 6 bases, with 14 bases lying between them. The CDR3 loop is CASRESGTNGYTF. CDR3 coding DNA: TGTGCCAGCAGGGAATCCGGGACAAATGGCTACACCTTC.

The chain is built from TRBV14 and TRBJ2-1, with unresolved D. CDR3 length: 12 residues. Trimming cost V 1 base and J 7 bases, with 5 bases left between them. Germline loops: CDR1 SGHDN, CDR2 FVKESK. Here the CDR3 reads CASSQGRNEQFF. CDR3 nucleotides: TGTGCCAGCAGCCAAGGTCGGAATGAGCAGTTCTTC.

Written as DNA, the CDR3 is TGTGCCTGGAATACCGGGGGGTACTATGGCTACACCTTC. It specifies CAWNTGGYYGYTF. This chain connects TRBV30 to TRBJ1-2; possibly TRBD1 for D (5 bases). The CDR3 is 13 amino acids. V lost 4 bases and J lost 3, with 12 bases in between. The germline V gene has CDR1 GTSNPN and CDR2 SVGIG (reference sequence).

The chain links TRBV7-9 to TRBJ2-3, with 14 bases identical to TRBD2. Germline loops: CDR1 SEHNR, CDR2 FQNEAQ (reference sequence). The CDR3 covers 16 residues. Losses at the gene ends were 7 bases for V and 5 bases for J; bases not matched to a gene: 8. In nucleotides, the CDR3 is TGTGCCAGCACCCAGGGGACTAGCGGGAGAATAGATACGCAGTATTTT. Translation: CASTQGTSGRIDTQYF.

The chain combines TRBV27 with TRBJ2-1; the match to TRBD2 covers 9 bases. The CDR3 length is 16 residues. The J segment lost 9 bases and the V segment lost 6 bases, leaving 15 bases of the junction unmatched. Germline lookup yields CDR1 MNHEY and CDR2 SMNVEV (reference sequence). CDR3: CASRLAGTSYFGEQFF. The CDR3 nucleotides are TGTGCCAGCAGGCTAGCCGGGACTAGCTATTTTGGTGAGCAGTTCTTC.

The CDR3 nucleotides are TGTGCCAGCAGGTCCTCGCCTTTCGGAGAGACCCAGTACTTC. It yields the protein CASRSSPFGETQYF. The chain combines TRBV7-3 with TRBJ2-5; D is uncertain. The CDR3 sequence is 14 residues long. Trimming stripped 6 bases from V and 4 bases from J, with 15 bases between. CDR1 is SGHTA, CDR2 FQGTGA, per germline.

V is TRBV12-3 or TRBV12-4 and J is TRBJ1-1; D gene ambiguous. CDR3 length: 11 residues. Trimming pared 6 bases from V and 8 bases from J, leaving 10 bases between. The CDR3 nucleotides are TGTGCCAGCAGCCCCAACAGAGAAGCTTTCTTT. This gives the protein CASSPNREAFF.

The gene calls are TRBV2 and TRBJ1-3; tentative D call: TRBD1 (6 bases). In germline, CDR1 is SNHLY, CDR2 FYNNEI. With 6 bases removed from V and 3 bases from J, the gap between germline ends came to 9 bases. The CDR3 contains 13 residues. The chain's CDR3 is CASRQGLGNTIYF. CDR3 nucleotide sequence: TGTGCCAGCAGGCAGGGGCTTGGAAACACCATATATTTT.